Below, 16 T cell receptor beta chains from the same sample are listed, as sequenced in a study of control samples from healthy donors and cancer patients. The data were produced by immunoSEQ multiplex PCR, yet TCRdb's version contains in-frame clones alone and is incomplete. In the table there are around 80,000 clones, around 87% of which are singletons. Material for sequencing was blood. The source is a man aged 50-60 years in good health.

In nucleotides, the CDR3 is TGTGCCAGCAGTTTACCGGGTCAGACAGATACGCAGTATTTT. Amino acid sequence: CASSLPGQTDTQYF. This chain links TRBV28 with TRBJ2-3; D uncertain. The V and J ends lost 2 bases and 3 bases respectively, with 9 bases between them. CDR1 is MDHEN and CDR2 is SYDVKM in the germline V gene. CDR3 length: 14 amino acids.

This clone was seen just once. The genes are TRBV21-1 and TRBJ2-5; the D segment call TRBD1 is taken from the table without a DNA check. TRBV21-1 is listed as a pseudogene. The CDR3 contains 16 residues. CDR3 in DNA: TGTGCCAGATTGTCCATGATAGACAGGTACCAAGAGACCCAGTACTTC. It codes for CARLSMIDRYQETQYF.

This chain connects TRBV27 to TRBJ1-1; D perhaps matches TRBD1 (6 bases). The germline CDR1 and CDR2 sequences are MNHEY and SMNVEV (reference sequence). The CDR3 extends over 14 amino acids. With 5 bases removed from V and 5 bases from J, the gap between germline ends came to 15 bases. In nucleotides, the CDR3 is TGTGCCAGCAGTAAAACAGGGTGGGAGACTGAAGCTTTCTTT. Translation: CASSKTGWETEAFF.

The chain uses TRBV9 and TRBJ1-3; D gene uncertain. This CDR3 region has 15 residues. CDR1 SGDLS and CDR2 YYNGEE come from the germline V gene. Trimming left V 4 bases short and J 0 bases short, with 11 bases between. CDR3: CASSSTVLSGNTIYF. CDR3 in DNA: TGTGCCAGCAGCTCAACGGTGCTCTCTGGAAACACCATATATTTT. Filled out from reference TRBV9 and TRBJ1-3, the complete variable domain reads DSGVTQTPKHLITATGQRVTLRCSPRSGDLSVYWYQQSLDQGLQFLIQYYNGEERAKGNILERFSAQQFPDLHSELNLSSLELGDSALYFCASSSTVLSGNTIYFGEGSWLTVV.

The rearrangement joins TRBV19 to TRBJ2-1; D is possibly TRBD1 or TRBD2 (6 bases each). Germline values: CDR1 LNHDA, CDR2 SQIVND (reference sequence). CDR3 length: 16 residues. V was cut by 1 base and J by 0 bases, with 10 bases left in between. This chain's CDR3 is CASSIGGGLSYNEQFF. The CDR3 bases are TGTGCCAGTAGTATAGGTGGGGGGCTCTCCTACAATGAGCAGTTCTTC. The full variable domain, with the rest looked up from reference TRBV19 and TRBJ2-1, is DGGITQSPKYLFRKEGQNVTLSCEQNLNHDAMYWYRQDPGQGLRLIYYSQIVNDFQKGDIAEGYSVSREKKESFPLTVTSAQKNPTAFYLCASSIGGGLSYNEQFFGPGTRLTVL.

The V call is TRBV7-9, the J call TRBJ2-2; weak D call: TRBD1 (5 bases). The germline CDR1 and CDR2 sequences are SEHNR and FQNEAQ (reference sequence). V was cut by 3 bases and J by 6 bases, with 11 bases left in between. CDR3 size: 14 residues. The CDR3 loop is CASSFGQGPGELFF. CDR3 coding DNA: TGTGCCAGCAGCTTCGGACAAGGCCCCGGGGAGCTGTTTTTT.

The rearrangement links TRBV10-3 to TRBJ1-3, with 10 bases aligning to TRBD1. The V gene's germline CDR1 is ENHRY and CDR2 SYGVKD. This CDR3 contains 14 residues. V dropped 8 bases and J dropped 6; count of bases not matched to a gene: 7. CDR3 residues: CAIWTGTGENTIYF. The CDR3 nucleotides are TGTGCCATCTGGACCGGGACAGGGGAAAACACCATATATTTT.

This chain joins TRBV5-5 and TRBJ2-5; D is uncertain. The CDR3 totals 14 residues. Trimming took 4 bases from V and 5 from J, leaving 15 bases between them. Germline CDR1 and CDR2: SGHKS and YYEKEE (reference sequence). CDR3 bases: TGTGCCAGCAGCACAGCAGGTGTAGGGGAGACCCAGTACTTC. Its translation: CASSTAGVGETQYF.

The V call is TRBV30, the J call TRBJ1-1; no definite D call. There are 14 residues in the CDR3. Germline values: CDR1 GTSNPN, CDR2 SVGIG (reference sequence). The V and J ends lost 0 bases and 6 bases respectively, with 14 bases between them. The CDR3 reads CAWSVQSGYPEAFF. Here the CDR3 DNA reads TGTGCCTGGAGTGTACAATCGGGCTACCCTGAAGCTTTCTTT.

The chain has TRBV7-2 and TRBJ2-5; D remains ambiguous. Per germline, CDR1 SGHTA and CDR2 FQGNSA. This CDR3 comprises 14 residues. The V end was cut by 5 bases, the J end by 1 base, with 11 bases between. CDR3 in amino acids: CASSADYLQETQYF. In DNA form, the CDR3 reads TGTGCCAGCAGCGCCGATTACCTCCAAGAGACCCAGTACTTC.

This chain joins TRBV24-1 and TRBJ2-3; 10 bases map to TRBD1. The V and J ends lost 3 bases and 4 bases, in that order; junction bases with no gene match: 6. Germline CDR1 reads KGHDR; CDR2 reads SFDVKD. The CDR3 sequence is 16 residues long. The CDR3 loop is CATSDEGQGSPDTQYF. DNA for the CDR3: TGTGCCACCAGTGATGAGGGACAGGGGAGTCCAGATACGCAGTATTTT.

The chain employs TRBV7-2 and TRBJ2-5; tentative D call: TRBD2 (6 bases). Germline values: CDR1 SGHTA, CDR2 FQGNSA. Trimming shortened V by 6 bases and J by 5 bases, and 10 bases separated the two germline ends. The CDR3 sequence is 12 residues long. CDR3 protein: CASSWGRETQYF. The CDR3 bases are TGTGCCAGCAGTTGGGGGAGGGAGACCCAGTACTTC.

V is TRBV7-6 and J is TRBJ1-1; perhaps TRBD1 as D (5 bases). This CDR3 comprises 15 residues. Per germline, CDR1 SGHVS and CDR2 FNYEAQ. V was clipped by 5 bases and J by 4 bases, with 17 bases between them. CDR3 nucleotides: TGTGCCAGCAGCCGAAGTCCGGATGGGGGCACTGAAGCTTTCTTT. Amino acid sequence: CASSRSPDGGTEAFF. The full variable domain, rest sourced from reference TRBV7-6 and TRBJ1-1, is GAGVSQSPRYKVTKRGQDVALRCDPISGHVSLYWYRQALGQGPEFLTYFNYEAQQDKSGLPNDRFSAERPEGSISTLTIQRTEQRDSAMYRCASSRSPDGGTEAFFGQGTRLTVV.

This chain connects TRBV11-1 to TRBJ2-5, with 7 positions matching TRBD1. The CDR3 has 15 amino acids. The germline V gene has CDR1 SGHAT and CDR2 FQDESV (reference sequence). V trimming: 2 bases; J trimming: 5 bases; junction bases outside the gene matches: 8. The CDR3 loop is CASSLNGQERETQYF. DNA for the CDR3: TGTGCCAGCAGCTTAAATGGACAGGAAAGGGAGACCCAGTACTTC.

The V call is TRBV30, the J call TRBJ1-1, with TRBD1 as a possible D gene (6 bases). In germline, CDR1 is GTSNPN, CDR2 SVGIG (reference sequence). Trimming took off 4 bases at V and 13 bases at J, with 22 bases between the two ends. This CDR3 region has 13 residues. The CDR3 protein is CAWTLGTTLGGFF. DNA of the CDR3: TGTGCCTGGACCCTCGGGACAACCTTAGGCGGTTTCTTT.

V is TRBV3-1 (or the pseudogene TRBV3-2) and J is TRBJ1-2; no firm D call. V lost 4 bases and J 7 bases, leaving 10 bases between the germline ends. The germline CDR1 and CDR2 sequences are LGHDT and YNNKEL (reference sequence). The CDR3 is 12 residues long. The CDR3 coding sequence is TGTGCCAGCAGCCCCCTAGGTGGTGGCTACACCTTC. This encodes CASSPLGGGYTF.